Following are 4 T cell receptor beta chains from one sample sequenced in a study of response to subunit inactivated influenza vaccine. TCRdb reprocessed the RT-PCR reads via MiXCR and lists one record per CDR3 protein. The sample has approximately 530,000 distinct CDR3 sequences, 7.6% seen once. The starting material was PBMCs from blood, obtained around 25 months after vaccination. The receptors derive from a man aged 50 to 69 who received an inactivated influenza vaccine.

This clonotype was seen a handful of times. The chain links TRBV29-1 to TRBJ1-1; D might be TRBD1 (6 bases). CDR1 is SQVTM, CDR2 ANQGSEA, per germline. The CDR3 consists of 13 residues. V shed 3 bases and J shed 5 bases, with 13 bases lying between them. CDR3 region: CSVDRDTWTEAFF. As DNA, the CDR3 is TGCAGCGTTGACCGGGACACGTGGACTGAAGCTTTCTTT. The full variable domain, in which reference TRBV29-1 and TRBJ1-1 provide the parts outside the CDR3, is SAVISQKPSRDICQRGTSLTIQCQVDSQVTMMFWYRQQPGQSLTLIATANQGSEATYESGFVIDKFPISRPNLTFSTLTVSNMSPEDSSIYLCSVDRDTWTEAFFGQGTRLTVV.

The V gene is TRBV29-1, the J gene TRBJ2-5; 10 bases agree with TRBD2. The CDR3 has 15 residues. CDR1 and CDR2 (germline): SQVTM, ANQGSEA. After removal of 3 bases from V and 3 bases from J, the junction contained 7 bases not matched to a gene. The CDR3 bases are TGCAGCGTTGATCGGAGCGGGAGGGCCGAAGAGACCCAGTACTTC. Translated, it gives CSVDRSGRAEETQYF.

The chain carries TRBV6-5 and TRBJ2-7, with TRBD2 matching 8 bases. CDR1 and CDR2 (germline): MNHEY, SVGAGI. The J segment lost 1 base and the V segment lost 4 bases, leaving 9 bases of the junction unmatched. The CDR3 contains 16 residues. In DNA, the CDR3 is TGTGCCAGCAGTTTAAGTAGCGGGATCGGGTCCTACGAGCAGTACTTC. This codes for CASSLSSGIGSYEQYF.

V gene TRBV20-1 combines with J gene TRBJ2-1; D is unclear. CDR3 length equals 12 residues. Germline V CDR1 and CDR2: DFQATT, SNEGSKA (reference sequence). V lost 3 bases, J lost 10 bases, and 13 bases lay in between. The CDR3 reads CSASRTGPEQFF. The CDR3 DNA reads TGCAGTGCTAGTCGAACCGGTCCGGAGCAGTTCTTC.